The 16 T cell receptor beta chains reported below all come from one sample, sequenced in a study of T cell responses to AZD1222 COVID-19 vaccine. Libraries were prepared by immunoSEQ multiplex PCR; TCRdb keeps only in-frame clonotypes and omits some of them. This table has roughly 170,000 clones, 88% appearing once. This specimen consisted of peripheral blood, obtained on day 0 of AZD1222 vaccination. The receptors here all came from an adult in good health.

This clone was found a few times. This rearrangement joins TRBV15 to TRBJ2-7; D gene uncertain. In germline, CDR1 is LNHNV, CDR2 YYDKDF (reference sequence). Deletions cut 0 bases from V and 0 bases from J, with 9 bases between. The CDR3 contains 15 residues. This chain's CDR3 is CATSRDREVSYEQYF. CDR3 DNA: TGTGCCACCAGCAGAGATCGCGAAGTCTCCTACGAGCAGTACTTC.

The gene calls are TRBV10-2 and TRBJ2-7, with D tentatively TRBD2 (6 bases). Looked up from germline, CDR1 is WSHSY and CDR2 is SAAADI. This CDR3 is built from 17 residues. Trimming removed 4 bases from V and 5 bases from J, with 24 bases in between. The CDR3 DNA reads TGCGCCAGCAGTGGGGCTACAGCCGGGACTGGGGCCAACGAGCAGTACTTC. Translation: CASSGATAGTGANEQYF.

The chain couples TRBV10-1 to TRBJ2-2; TRBD2 might be the D (5 bases). Deletions cut 4 bases from V and 4 bases from J, with 13 bases between. Germline CDR1 is WNHNN and CDR2 is SYGVQD (reference sequence). The length of the CDR3 is 15 residues. CDR3 amino acids: CASSAAGAGTGELFF. In DNA form, the CDR3 reads TGCGCCAGCAGTGCCGCGGGTGCTGGCACCGGGGAGCTGTTTTTT.

The chain is built from TRBV6-5 and TRBJ2-3; 9 bases align to TRBD2. Germline V gene lookup returns CDR1 MNHEY and CDR2 SVGAGI. V shed 5 bases and J 2 bases; nucleotides not matched to a gene: 5. The CDR3 runs 15 residues. The CDR3, as DNA: TGTGCCAGCAGTCTGACTAGCGGCCACACAGATACGCAGTATTTT. Translated, it gives CASSLTSGHTDTQYF.

The J gene is TRBJ2-7, the V gene TRBV30; D call uncertain. V was cut by 4 bases and J by 3 bases, with 7 bases left in between. The CDR3 has 11 residues. Germline V lookup: CDR1 GTSNPN, CDR2 SVGIG (reference sequence). The CDR3 protein is CAWNQNYEQYF. The DNA for the CDR3 is TGTGCCTGGAACCAAAACTACGAGCAGTACTTC.

The chain is built from TRBV5-6 and TRBJ2-7; D gene uncertain. In germline, CDR1 is SGHDT, CDR2 YYEEEE. The CDR3 sequence is 12 residues long. Deletions cut 2 bases from V and 3 bases from J, with 6 bases between. Here the CDR3 DNA reads TGTGCCAGCAGCTTCGTCGGCTACGAGCAGTACTTC. It encodes CASSFVGYEQYF.

This chain joins TRBV4-2 and TRBJ1-2; TRBD1 matches at 7 bases. Germline V gene sequence: CDR1 LGHNA, CDR2 YNFKEQ. This CDR3 contains 15 residues. Trimming cost V 3 bases and J 6 bases; bases outside gene matches: 10. CDR3 sequence (DNA): TGTGCCAGCAGCCAGGAGACAGGGCGTCGAAATGGCTACACCTTC. The encoded protein is CASSQETGRRNGYTF.

The gene calls are TRBV11-2 and TRBJ1-5; D ambiguous. The germline V and J ends were trimmed by 2 bases and 3 bases, with 11 bases remaining between them. From germline, CDR1 is SGHAT and CDR2 FQNNGV. The length of the CDR3 is 15 residues. This CDR3 reads CASSLSRTDNQPQHF. As DNA, the CDR3 is TGTGCCAGCAGCTTAAGCCGAACGGACAATCAGCCCCAGCATTTT.

The chain joins TRBV6-5 to TRBJ1-1; 7 nucleotides line up with TRBD1. V shed 6 bases, J shed 9 bases, and the junction held 7 bases outside the gene matches. Germline V lookup: CDR1 MNHEY, CDR2 SVGAGI. The CDR3 runs to 12 residues. As DNA, the CDR3 is TGTGCCAGCAGAACAGGGGAAGGGCAAGCTTTCTTT. This translates into CASRTGEGQAFF.

This clone has just one count. The V and J genes are TRBV15 and TRBJ1-1; TRBD1 matches at 8 bases. CDR1 and CDR2 (germline): LNHNV, YYDKDF (reference sequence). This CDR3 comprises 18 residues. The ends lost 3 bases at V and 0 bases at J; junction bases unmatched: 12. This CDR3 reads CATSSRAGGQLLNTEAFF. The CDR3 bases are TGTGCCACCAGCAGTCGGGCAGGGGGCCAGCTATTGAACACTGAAGCTTTCTTT.

The J gene is TRBJ2-5, the V gene TRBV14; TRBD2 might be the D (6 bases). The length of the CDR3 is 15 residues. Germline V lookup: CDR1 SGHDN, CDR2 FVKESK. Trimming pared 0 bases from V and 1 base from J, leaving 9 bases between. The CDR3: CASSQDRGIQETQYF. The CDR3 nucleotides are TGTGCCAGCAGCCAAGATCGGGGGATCCAAGAGACCCAGTACTTC.

The rearrangement links TRBV20-1 to TRBJ1-2, with D uncertain. Germline-derived CDR1 and CDR2 are DFQATT and SNEGSKA (reference sequence). The ends were cut back, 6 bases at V and 7 bases at J, with 12 bases in the middle. This CDR3 has 11 residues. The CDR3 coding sequence is TGCAGTGCCCCGGGAGCTACTGGCTACACCTTC. Protein product: CSAPGATGYTF.

The V gene is TRBV30, the J gene TRBJ1-6; D gene uncertain. CDR1 is GTSNPN and CDR2 is SVGIG in the germline V gene (reference sequence). The CDR3 is 12 residues long. Trimming took 5 bases from V and 9 from J, leaving 11 bases between them. The CDR3 DNA follows: TGTGCCTGGGGGGATTGGGGTTCACCCCTCCACTTT. Translation: CAWGDWGSPLHF.

This clone came up once. This chain joins TRBV10-1 and TRBJ2-3; a possible D gene is TRBD1 (5 bases). This CDR3 spans 14 amino acids. V shed 2 bases and J shed 4 bases, with 10 bases lying between them. Per the germline V gene, CDR1 is WNHNN and CDR2 is SYGVQD (reference sequence). Written as DNA, the CDR3 is TGCGCCAGCAGTGAGGGGGCAGGGTCAGATACGCAGTATTTT. Residues: CASSEGAGSDTQYF.

This chain links TRBV28 with TRBJ2-7; D not certain. Germline CDR1 is MDHEN and CDR2 is SYDVKM. V was clipped by 5 bases and J by 8 bases, with 10 bases between them. The CDR3 contains 11 residues. The CDR3 sequence: CASSTPAKQYF. CDR3 nucleotides: TGTGCCAGCAGTACCCCCGCGAAGCAGTACTTC. The full variable domain, in which reference TRBV28 and TRBJ2-7 provide the parts outside the CDR3, is DVKVTQSSRYLVKRTGEKVFLECVQDMDHENMFWYRQDPGLGLRLIYFSYDVKMKEKGDIPEGYSVSREKKERFSLILESASTNQTSMYLCASSTPAKQYFGPGTRLTVT.

The chain joins TRBV27 to TRBJ2-7, with D perhaps TRBD1 or TRBD2 (5 bases each). The CDR3 loop spans 15 amino acids. Germline V gene sequence: CDR1 MNHEY, CDR2 SMNVEV (reference sequence). Trimming shortened V by 4 bases and J by 0 bases, and 13 bases separated the two germline ends. In DNA, the CDR3 is TGTGCCAGCAGTTCGCCAGGGACGGTCTCCTACGAGCAGTACTTC. It translates to CASSSPGTVSYEQYF.